The clone carrying this T cell receptor (beta chain) was counted once. The antigen remains undetermined. This sample stems from a study of cytomegalovirus exposure and HLA in healthy donors. Study-level results: Later work associated 17,000 or so TCR beta sequences with HLA alleles at 0.05 false discovery rate. A previous analysis found most TCR beta V segments productive roughly 87% or roughly 30% of the time. 87-base-pair reads could not separate some V segments, including TRBV6-2 and TRBV6-3.

CDR3 length: 15 amino acids. Germline values: CDR1 MNHEY, CDR2 SVGAGI. V was shortened by 2 bases and J by 7 bases, with 15 bases between the two germline ends. Healthy bone marrow donors made up the donors. The PCR used 60 Vbeta and 13 Jbeta primers. This table comes from immunoSEQ multiplex PCR, and its TCRdb copy is limited to in-frame clones, with some not included. The table lists 65,000 to 100,000 clones, roughly 85% of them singletons. This TCR was sampled from a female donor in good health and CMV-seronegative. The V call is TRBV6-5, the J call TRBJ1-5, with D perhaps TRBD1 (5 bases). The sample consisted of PBMCs. CDR3 nucleotide sequence: TGTGCCAGCAGTTACGAGGCAGGGTCTCTACAGCCCCAGCATTTT. Protein sequence: CASSYEAGSLQPQHF.